The source of this TCR beta chain is a study of T cells in Graves' hyperthyroidism and ophthalmopathy. About this clonotype itself: As yet, its antigen is unknown. A much larger clonotype is one base distant, so this may be a read error.

Disease lasting under 3 months, a NOSPECS grade of at least 4, and a Clinical Activity Score of at least 3 were features of the ophthalmopathy patients. Study results and caveats: Blood also carried most thyroid clonotypes expanded above 0.001.

Amplification targeted TCR beta CDR3 regions from RNA transcripts. Researchers ran a first-round RT-PCR on the TCR CDR3 using the HTBI primer set. In TCRdb, the multiplex PCR reads were re-called with MiXCR into one record per CDR3 protein. The sample has hundreds of thousands of distinct CDR3 sequences, over 12% seen once. Sequenced input: blood. This clonotype was sampled from a man between 18 and 35 years old with Graves' ophthalmopathy.

This CDR3 is CASSSTIATNEKVFF. Here the CDR3 DNA reads TGTGCCAGCAGCTCAACCATTGCAACTAATGAAAAAGTGTTTTTT. V usage is TRBV7-6 and J usage is TRBJ1-4; D is ambiguous. Germline-derived CDR1 and CDR2 are SGHVS and FNYEAQ. The CDR3 totals 15 residues.